Below are 23 T cell receptor beta chains sequenced from a single sample in a study of regulatory T cells in long-lasting Graves disease. HTBI primers from iRepertoire and Arm-PCR of CDR3 regions yielded the TCR beta libraries. TCRdb reprocessed the multiplex PCR reads with MiXCR, giving one entry per CDR3 protein. Among hundreds of thousands of distinct CDR3 sequences listed, 16% were seen once. Specified time point: newly diagnosed GD, antithyroid drugs for less than 3 months. PBMC-extracted RNA yielded the TCR library. This sample was also put to use in a study of T cells in Graves' hyperthyroidism and ophthalmopathy.

The sequencing here drew on peripheral blood mononuclear cells (PBMCs), taken at new diagnosis, from a patient treated with antithyroid drugs. These receptors came from a woman aged 25 to 39 with Graves disease.

Details on this clonotype: One junction end does not reproduce the germline sequence, and a read error may be involved. The gene calls are TRBV9 and TRBJ2-3; TRBD1 might be the D (5 bases). This CDR3 comprises 14 residues. The germline V gene encodes CDR1 SGDLS and CDR2 YYNGEE. The CDR3 reads CASSPRIGTGTQYF. The CDR3 region has the DNA TGTGCCAGCAGCCCACGTATCGGAACAGGTACGCAGTATTTT.

There are many counts of this clonotype. The chain recombines TRBV28 with TRBJ2-5, with TRBD1 matching over 10 bases. CDR3 length: 16 residues. Trimming at V came to 4 bases and at J to 5 bases, leaving 10 bases not matched to a gene. Looked up from germline, CDR1 is MDHEN and CDR2 is SYDVKM. CDR3 coding DNA: TGTGCCAGCAGTTATCCCGGGACAGGGGTTTCGGAGACCCAGTACTTC. Translation gives CASSYPGTGVSETQYF.

This clonotype came up many times. V and J are TRBV28 and TRBJ1-5, with D uncertain. The germline V gene encodes CDR1 MDHEN and CDR2 SYDVKM. V was trimmed by 2 bases and J by 11 bases, leaving 10 bases between them. This CDR3 has 12 residues. CDR3 sequence (DNA): TGTGCCAGCAGTTTACCCCGACTGTCCCAGCATTTT. Protein: CASSLPRLSQHF. The full variable domain, in which reference TRBV28 and TRBJ1-5 provide the parts outside the CDR3, is DVKVTQSSRYLVKRTGEKVFLECVQDMDHENMFWYRQDPGLGLRLIYFSYDVKMKEKGDIPEGYSVSREKKERFSLILESASTNQTSMYLCASSLPRLSQHFGDGTRLSIL.

The sample holds a few counts of this clonotype. This sequence joins TRBV5-1 and TRBJ2-3, with TRBD1 matching over 8 bases. Germline V gene sequence: CDR1 SGHRS, CDR2 YFSETQ. This CDR3 has 17 residues. V shed 0 bases and J 2 bases; nucleotides not matched to a gene: 8. The CDR3 DNA reads as TGCGCCAGCAGCTTGGCACCGGGACAGGCCTTCACAGATACGCAGTATTTT. Translating it yields CASSLAPGQAFTDTQYF.

This chain uses TRBV30 with TRBJ1-5; D may be TRBD1 (5 bases). Trimming left V 6 bases short and J 7 bases short, with 16 bases between. Germline V CDR1 and CDR2: GTSNPN, SVGIG (reference sequence). The length of the CDR3 is 13 residues. CDR3 protein: CACSTGTTQPQHF. The CDR3 DNA sequence: TGTGCCTGCTCTACCGGGACCACCCAGCCCCAGCATTTT.

This clonotype was seen ten or more times. The V and J genes are TRBV30 and TRBJ2-5; 7 bases are shared with TRBD2. Trimming took 1 base from V and 5 from J; bases not matched to a gene: 10. Germline V gene sequence: CDR1 GTSNPN, CDR2 SVGIG (reference sequence). The CDR3 is 15 residues long. The CDR3 is CAWSENAGVKETQYF. DNA of the CDR3: TGTGCCTGGAGTGAGAATGCGGGAGTCAAGGAGACCCAGTACTTC.

The J gene is TRBJ2-1, the V gene TRBV7-2, with D possibly TRBD2 on 5 matching bases. V lost 1 base to trimming and J lost 2 bases, with 9 bases between them. Germline V gene data show CDR1 as SGHTA and CDR2 as FQGNSA. The CDR3 is 15 amino acids. This CDR3 reads CASSLELGTYNEQFF. In DNA form, the CDR3 reads TGTGCCAGCAGCTTAGAACTAGGCACCTACAATGAGCAGTTCTTC.

Worth noting for this clonotype: Mismatch with germline at one junction end may stem from a read error. CDR3 residues: CANSPHKVYEQYF. The DNA of the CDR3 is TGTGCCAACAGTCCCCACAAGGTCTACGAGCAGTACTTC. The gene calls are TRBV27 and TRBJ2-7; D gene ambiguous. Germline CDR1 is MNHEY and CDR2 is SMNVEV (reference sequence). This CDR3 spans 13 amino acids.

This clonotype was seen many times. As DNA, the CDR3 is TGTGCCAGCAGTACCGAGGGGGCGCAGAGGAGGAACTATGGCTACACCTTC. It is translated as CASSTEGAQRRNYGYTF. The chain combines TRBV28 with TRBJ1-2, with TRBD1 identical over 7 bases. The CDR3 covers 17 residues. With V trimmed by 5 bases and J by 2 bases, 14 bases remained unmatched. Germline V gene lookup returns CDR1 MDHEN and CDR2 SYDVKM.

The chain carries TRBV6-1 and TRBJ1-3; 9 positions agree with TRBD1. The J segment lost 4 bases and the V segment lost 6 bases, leaving 16 bases of the junction unmatched. The CDR3 contains 18 residues. Germline values: CDR1 MNHNS, CDR2 SASEGT. The CDR3 DNA reads as TGTGCCAGCAGACGAGGGAAATCCGGGACAGGGAACGGAAACACCATATATTTT. Translating it yields CASRRGKSGTGNGNTIYF.

This clonotype was seen ten or more times. The gene calls are TRBV5-1 and TRBJ2-5, with D unresolved. Germline CDR1 and CDR2: SGHRS and YFSETQ. This CDR3 comprises 16 residues. The V end lost 0 bases, the J end lost 2 bases, and 14 bases lay between the germline ends. The CDR3 protein is CASSLAGTWTQETQYF. CDR3 DNA: TGCGCCAGCAGCTTGGCTGGCACATGGACGCAAGAGACCCAGTACTTC.

On this clonotype: This may stem from a read error, because a much larger clone lies one nucleotide away. The V call is TRBV5-1, the J call TRBJ2-3; D perhaps matches TRBD2 (5 bases). Germline CDR1 SGHRS, CDR2 YFSETQ. Trimming removed 7 bases at V and 6 bases at J, with 15 bases between. The CDR3 contains 13 residues. In nucleotides, the CDR3 is TGCGCCAGCGGCTCGGGGAGTTGGGATACGCAGTATTTT. Translated: CASGSGSWDTQYF.

At least ten counts were recorded for this clonotype. V and J are TRBV9 and TRBJ2-7, with a tentative D call TRBD1 (5 bases). The V and J ends lost 3 bases and 3 bases respectively, with 13 bases between them. The CDR3 loop spans 14 amino acids. CDR1 and CDR2 from the germline V gene are SGDLS and YYNGEE. The CDR3 is CASSGGEENYEQYF. Here the CDR3 DNA reads TGTGCCAGCAGCGGGGGCGAGGAAAACTACGAGCAGTACTTC.

Only a few counts were recorded for this clonotype. The gene calls are TRBV19 and TRBJ2-2; D is perhaps TRBD1 or TRBD2 (5 bases each). The V gene lost 1 base and the J gene lost 6 bases, with 9 bases spanning the gap. The CDR3 sequence is 14 residues long. Germline CDR1 and CDR2: LNHDA and SQIVND (reference sequence). CDR3 loop: CASSIGGGSGELFF. In nucleotides, the CDR3 is TGTGCCAGTAGTATAGGTGGGGGTTCCGGGGAGCTGTTTTTT.

This clonotype has at least ten counts. CDR3 DNA: TGTGCCAGCAGCGAAACAGGGTCGCTTCAGCCCCAGCATTTT. Its protein product is CASSETGSLQPQHF. V usage is TRBV6-1 and J usage is TRBJ1-5; D possibly corresponds to TRBD1 (6 bases). The germline V and J ends were trimmed by 6 bases and 6 bases, with 15 bases remaining between them. This CDR3 spans 14 amino acids. Germline CDR1 MNHNS, CDR2 SASEGT.

This chain links TRBV28 with TRBJ2-7, with a tentative D call TRBD1 (5 bases). V lost 2 bases to trimming and J lost 2 bases, with 10 bases between them. The CDR3 runs 14 residues. CDR1 is MDHEN, CDR2 SYDVKM, per germline. CDR3 DNA sequence: TGTGCCAGCAGTTTAATTCCACAGGCCTACGAGCAGTACTTC. Translation: CASSLIPQAYEQYF.

The chain joins TRBV6-1 to TRBJ2-7; D is undetermined. V was trimmed by 5 bases and J by 2 bases, leaving 16 bases between them. CDR3 size: 15 residues. The germline CDR1 and CDR2 sequences are MNHNS and SASEGT. The CDR3 bases are TGTGCCAGCAGTAAGGGCCGACTCACGGCCTACGAGCAGTACTTC. Encoded protein: CASSKGRLTAYEQYF.

Many counts were recorded for this clonotype. This sequence joins TRBV24-1 and TRBJ2-7, with 10 positions matching TRBD1. Losses at the gene ends were 4 bases for V and 3 bases for J; bases not matched to a gene: 5. The V gene's germline CDR1 is KGHDR and CDR2 SFDVKD. The CDR3 has 15 residues. The CDR3 protein is CATSDTDRGGYEQYF. In DNA, the CDR3 is TGTGCCACCAGTGACACGGACAGGGGGGGCTACGAGCAGTACTTC.

J is TRBJ1-1 and V is TRBV15, with D unresolved. The CDR3 totals 13 residues. Germline-derived CDR1 and CDR2 are LNHNV and YYDKDF (reference sequence). Trimming took off 2 bases at V and 6 bases at J, with 10 bases between the two ends. The CDR3 protein is CATSRMYGPEAFF. DNA of the CDR3: TGTGCCACCAGCAGAATGTACGGACCTGAAGCTTTCTTT.

This clonotype was picked up many times. In nucleotides, the CDR3 is TGCAGTGCTGAACCCAACAGGGGCTATGGCTACACCTTC. This gives the protein CSAEPNRGYGYTF. The chain has TRBV20-1 and TRBJ1-2; 7 bases match TRBD1. CDR1 is DFQATT, CDR2 SNEGSKA, per germline (reference sequence). Losses at the gene ends were 5 bases for V and 4 bases for J; bases not matched to a gene: 7. The CDR3 is made up of 13 amino acids.

This clonotype came up many times. The rearrangement joins TRBV27 to TRBJ2-1; 9 bases map to TRBD1. The germline gives CDR1 MNHEY, CDR2 SMNVEV (reference sequence). This CDR3 spans 14 amino acids. V lost 5 bases to trimming and J lost 6 bases; unmatched junction nucleotides: 5. The CDR3 bases are TGTGCCAGCAGTCCCGGGACAGGGATCAATGAGCAGTTCTTC. Translation gives CASSPGTGINEQFF.

The table lists this clonotype with many counts. The chain couples TRBV28 to TRBJ1-5; 7 bases align to TRBD1. Germline lookup yields CDR1 MDHEN and CDR2 SYDVKM. The V segment lost 6 bases and the J segment 1 base; nucleotides outside the gene matches: 6. The CDR3 is made up of 15 amino acids. The CDR3 DNA is TGTGCCAGCAGCTCGGGACAGCTAAGCAATCAGCCCCAGCATTTT. It translates to CASSSGQLSNQPQHF.

This clonotype was counted only a few times. This chain uses TRBV5-1 with TRBJ2-6; no clear D. The germline V gene has CDR1 SGHRS and CDR2 YFSETQ. The CDR3 totals 14 residues. The V gene lost 4 bases and the J gene lost 0 bases, with 5 bases spanning the gap. The CDR3 loop is CASSTLSGANVLTF. CDR3 in DNA: TGCGCCAGCAGCACCCTCTCTGGGGCCAACGTCCTGACTTTC.